This record looks at one T cell receptor beta chain sequence and its context. As yet, its antigen is unknown. This table comes from immunoSEQ multiplex PCR, and its TCRdb copy is limited to in-frame clones, with some not included. Here the sample spans 25,000 or so clones, around two thirds being singletons. The entry originates in a study of vaccination effects on CD4 cells after COVID-19. Study information: The cohort was immunized with two doses of either the BNT162b2 or mRNA-1273 vaccine.

Under the ViraFEST assay, PBMC were stimulated with viral peptide pools so that antigen-specific CD4+ T cells expanded. Sequencing was performed afterwards. After roughly ten days in culture, the CD4+ T cells were isolated. In the vaccine recipients, nucleocapsid antibodies were negative and there was no prior SARS-CoV-2 infection. Study-wide findings and caveats: Researchers report that only 1 of 255 vaccine-induced clones in healthy vaccinees cross-reacted with common cold coronaviruses. The study dataset contains few convalescent patients and includes no early post-infection timepoints.

Germline V lookup: CDR1 MNHNS, CDR2 SASEGT. V lost 0 bases to trimming and J lost 6 bases; unmatched junction nucleotides: 5. The CDR3 loop spans 15 amino acids. This sequence was found in a human donor who received a COVID-19 vaccine. V gene TRBV6-1 combines with J gene TRBJ2-3; 8 bases align to TRBD1. The sequences come from CD4+ T cells from PBMCs cultured with HCoV-OC43 spike peptides, collected before COVID-19 vaccination. The subset is: HCoV-OC43 spike overlapping peptide pool stimulation. The CDR3 coding sequence is TGTGCCAGCAGTGAAGCGCTACAGGGGGACGATACGCAGTATTTT. Translated, it gives CASSEALQGDDTQYF.